This T cell receptor (beta chain) derives from a study of naive and memory T cell subsets. Study-wide points: Naive repertoires, especially CD8, held a few larger clonotypes, possibly memory cells re-expressing CD45RA. Clonotypes here are unpaired alpha or beta chain sequences. The power law exponent of TCR abundance differed between naive and memory cells. From naive to CM, EM and EMRA, diversity decreased and Gini increased.

A remark on this clonotype: Its antigen is undetermined.

Four subsets defined by CD45RA and CD27 were sorted after CD3, CD4, CD8 and live/dead staining. Both TRBC1 and TRBC2 were covered by a beta constant-region primer of two equimolar oligonucleotides. Nested alpha and beta constant-region primers with the SP2 primer drove four PCR rounds on ligated cDNA. TCRdb analysed the UMI-ligation and nested PCR reads with MiXCR anew, one entry per CDR3 protein. The sample includes 120,000 to 150,000 distinct CDR3 sequences, about a fifth of them seen just once. CDR3 size: 14 residues. Between the trimmed V and J ends, which lost 5 bases and 4 bases, there was a span of 12 bases. Germline lookup yields CDR1 MNHEY and CDR2 SVGEGT.

This sequence was found in a human donor in good health. Specimen: naive CD8+ T cells from blood. V gene TRBV6-2 or TRBV6-3 combines with J gene TRBJ2-4; D is undetermined. The CDR3 sequence is CASSPTGPKNIQYF. For the CDR3, the DNA is TGTGCCAGCAGTCCCACGGGCCCAAAAAACATTCAGTACTTC.